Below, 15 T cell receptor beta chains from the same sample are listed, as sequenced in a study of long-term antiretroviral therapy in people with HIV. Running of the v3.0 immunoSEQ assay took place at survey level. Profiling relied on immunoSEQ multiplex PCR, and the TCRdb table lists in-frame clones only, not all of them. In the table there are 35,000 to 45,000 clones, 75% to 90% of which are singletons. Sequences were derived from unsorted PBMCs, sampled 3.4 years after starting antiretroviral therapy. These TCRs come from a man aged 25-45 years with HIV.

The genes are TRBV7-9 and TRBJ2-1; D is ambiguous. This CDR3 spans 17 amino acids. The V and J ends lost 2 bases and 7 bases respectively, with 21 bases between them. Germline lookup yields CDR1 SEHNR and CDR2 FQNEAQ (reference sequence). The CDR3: CASSLWVRRSPVNEQFF. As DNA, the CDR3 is TGTGCCAGCAGCTTATGGGTCAGGCGCTCACCGGTAAATGAGCAGTTCTTC.

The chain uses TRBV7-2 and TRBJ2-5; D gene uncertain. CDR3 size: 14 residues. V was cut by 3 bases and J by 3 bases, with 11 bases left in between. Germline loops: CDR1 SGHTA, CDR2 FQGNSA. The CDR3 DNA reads TGTGCCAGCAGCTTTGGGCAGACGGAAGAGACCCAGTACTTC. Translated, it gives CASSFGQTEETQYF.

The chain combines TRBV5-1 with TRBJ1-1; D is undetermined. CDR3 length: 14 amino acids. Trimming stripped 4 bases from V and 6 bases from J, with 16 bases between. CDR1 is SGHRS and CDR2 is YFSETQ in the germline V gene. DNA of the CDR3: TGCGCCAGCAGCCTAAGGACGAGGGAGGCTGAAGCTTTCTTT. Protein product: CASSLRTREAEAFF.

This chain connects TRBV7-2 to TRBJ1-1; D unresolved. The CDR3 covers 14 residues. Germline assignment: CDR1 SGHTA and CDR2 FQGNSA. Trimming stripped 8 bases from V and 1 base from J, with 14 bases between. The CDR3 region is CASAPDSGNTEAFF. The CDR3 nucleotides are TGTGCCAGCGCCCCAGATAGTGGGAACACTGAAGCTTTCTTT.

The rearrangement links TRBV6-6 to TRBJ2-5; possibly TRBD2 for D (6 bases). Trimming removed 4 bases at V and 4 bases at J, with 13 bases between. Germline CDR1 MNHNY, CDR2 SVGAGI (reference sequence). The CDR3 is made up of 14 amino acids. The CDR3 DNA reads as TGTGCCAGCAGTTCCCCAACTAGCTTAGAGACCCAGTACTTC. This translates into CASSSPTSLETQYF.

The CDR3 region is CASSLVAGDSYNEQFF. The CDR3 coding sequence is TGCGCCAGCAGCTTGGTTGCGGGAGACTCCTACAATGAGCAGTTCTTC. This rearrangement joins TRBV5-1 to TRBJ2-1; 7 bases are shared with TRBD2. This CDR3 is built from 16 residues. Unmatched junction bases numbered 3, after V lost 0 bases and J lost 0 bases. Germline CDR1 SGHRS, CDR2 YFSETQ.

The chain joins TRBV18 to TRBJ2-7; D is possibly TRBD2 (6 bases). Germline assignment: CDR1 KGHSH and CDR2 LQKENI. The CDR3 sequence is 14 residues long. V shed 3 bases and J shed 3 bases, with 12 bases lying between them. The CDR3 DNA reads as TGTGCCAGCTCACCCCGGGGGTCCCTCTACGAGCAGTACTTC. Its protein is CASSPRGSLYEQYF.

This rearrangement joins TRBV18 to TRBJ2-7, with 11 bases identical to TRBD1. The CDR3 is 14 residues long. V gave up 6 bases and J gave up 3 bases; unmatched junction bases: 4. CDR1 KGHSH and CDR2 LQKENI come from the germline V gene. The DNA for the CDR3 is TGTGCCAGCTCGTCCGGGACAGGGGGCTACGAGCAGTACTTC. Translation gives CASSSGTGGYEQYF.

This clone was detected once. The CDR3 spells CASSWANQPQHF. The CDR3 coding sequence is TGTGCCAGCAGTTGGGCGAATCAGCCCCAGCATTTT. V gene TRBV25-1 combines with J gene TRBJ1-5; D remains unclear. The V end lost 5 bases, the J end lost 4 bases, and 6 bases lay between the germline ends. There are 12 residues in the CDR3. From germline, CDR1 is MGHDK and CDR2 SYGVNS.

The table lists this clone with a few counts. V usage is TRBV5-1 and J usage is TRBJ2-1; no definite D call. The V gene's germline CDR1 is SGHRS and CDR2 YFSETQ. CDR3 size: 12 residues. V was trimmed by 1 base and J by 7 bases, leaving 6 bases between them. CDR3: CASSLTDNEQFF. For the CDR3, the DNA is TGCGCCAGCAGCTTGACCGATAATGAGCAGTTCTTC.

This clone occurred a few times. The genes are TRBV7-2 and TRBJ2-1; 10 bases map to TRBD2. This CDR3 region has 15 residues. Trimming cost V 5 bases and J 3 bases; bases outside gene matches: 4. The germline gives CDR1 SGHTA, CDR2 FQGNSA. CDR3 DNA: TGTGCCAGCAGCCCCCTAGCGGGAGACTACAATGAGCAGTTCTTC. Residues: CASSPLAGDYNEQFF.

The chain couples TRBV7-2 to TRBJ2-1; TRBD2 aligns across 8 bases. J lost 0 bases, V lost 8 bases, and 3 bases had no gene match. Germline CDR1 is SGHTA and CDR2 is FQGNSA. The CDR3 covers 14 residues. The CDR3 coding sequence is TGTGCCAGCGGTACTAGCGGCTCCTACAATGAGCAGTTCTTC. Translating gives CASGTSGSYNEQFF.

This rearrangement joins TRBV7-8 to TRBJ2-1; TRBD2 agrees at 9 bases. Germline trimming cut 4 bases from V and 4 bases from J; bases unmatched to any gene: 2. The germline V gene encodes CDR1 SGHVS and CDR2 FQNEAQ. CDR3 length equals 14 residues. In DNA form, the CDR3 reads TGTGCCAGCAGCTCGCTAGCGGGATACAATGAGCAGTTCTTC. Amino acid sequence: CASSSLAGYNEQFF.

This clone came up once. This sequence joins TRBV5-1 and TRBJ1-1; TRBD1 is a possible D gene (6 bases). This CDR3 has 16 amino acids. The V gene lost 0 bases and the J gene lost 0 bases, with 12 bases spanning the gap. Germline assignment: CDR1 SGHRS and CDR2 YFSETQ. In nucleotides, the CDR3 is TGCGCCAGCAGCTTGGGGCAGGGGTACATGAACACTGAAGCTTTCTTT. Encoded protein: CASSLGQGYMNTEAFF.

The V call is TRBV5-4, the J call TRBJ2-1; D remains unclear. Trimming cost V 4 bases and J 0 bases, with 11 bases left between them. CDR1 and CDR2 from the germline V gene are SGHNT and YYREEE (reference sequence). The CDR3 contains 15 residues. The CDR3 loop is CASSRVSGSYNEQFF. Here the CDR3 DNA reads TGTGCCAGCAGCCGAGTATCGGGCTCCTACAATGAGCAGTTCTTC.